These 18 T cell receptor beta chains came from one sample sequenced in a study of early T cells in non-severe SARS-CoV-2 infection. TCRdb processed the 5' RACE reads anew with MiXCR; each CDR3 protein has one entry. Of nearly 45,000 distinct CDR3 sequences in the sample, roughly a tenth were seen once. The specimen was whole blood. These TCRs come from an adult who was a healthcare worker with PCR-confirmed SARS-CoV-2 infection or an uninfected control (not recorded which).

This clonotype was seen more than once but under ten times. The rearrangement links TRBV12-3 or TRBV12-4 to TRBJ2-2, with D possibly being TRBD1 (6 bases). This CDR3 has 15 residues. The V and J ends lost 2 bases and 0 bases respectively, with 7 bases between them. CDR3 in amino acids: CASSLWTANTGELFF. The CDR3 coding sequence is TGTGCCAGCAGTTTATGGACAGCGAACACCGGGGAGCTGTTTTTT.

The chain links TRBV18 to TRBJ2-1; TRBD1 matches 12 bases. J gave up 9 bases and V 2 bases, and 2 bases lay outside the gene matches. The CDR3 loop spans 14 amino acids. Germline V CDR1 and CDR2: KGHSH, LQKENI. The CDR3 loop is CASSPGTGGGEQFF. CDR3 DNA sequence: TGTGCCAGCTCACCAGGGACAGGGGGCGGTGAGCAGTTCTTC.

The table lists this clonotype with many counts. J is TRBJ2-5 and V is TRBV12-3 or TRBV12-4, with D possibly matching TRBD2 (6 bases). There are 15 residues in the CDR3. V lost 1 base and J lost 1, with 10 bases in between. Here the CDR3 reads CASSLGRGIQETQYF. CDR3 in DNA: TGTGCCAGCAGTTTAGGACGGGGGATCCAAGAGACCCAGTACTTC.

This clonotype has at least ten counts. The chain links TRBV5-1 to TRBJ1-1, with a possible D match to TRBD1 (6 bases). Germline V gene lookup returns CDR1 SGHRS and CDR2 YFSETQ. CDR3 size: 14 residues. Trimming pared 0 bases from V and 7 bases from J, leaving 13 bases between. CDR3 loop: CASSLVPGASEAFF. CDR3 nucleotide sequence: TGCGCCAGCAGCTTGGTGCCGGGGGCGAGTGAAGCTTTCTTT.

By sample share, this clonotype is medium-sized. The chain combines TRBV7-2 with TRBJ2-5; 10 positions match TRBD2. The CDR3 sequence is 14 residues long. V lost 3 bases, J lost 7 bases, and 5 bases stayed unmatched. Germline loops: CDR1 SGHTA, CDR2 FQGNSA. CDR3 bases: TGTGCCAGCAGCTTCAGCGGGGGGGAGTGGACCCAGTACTTC. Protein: CASSFSGGEWTQYF.

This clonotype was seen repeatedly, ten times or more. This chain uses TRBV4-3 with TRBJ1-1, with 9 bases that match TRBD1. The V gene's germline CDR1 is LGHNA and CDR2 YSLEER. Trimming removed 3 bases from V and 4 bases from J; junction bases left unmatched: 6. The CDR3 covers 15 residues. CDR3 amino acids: CASSQGTGLVTEAFF. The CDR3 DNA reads TGCGCCAGCAGCCAGGGGACAGGGCTGGTCACTGAAGCTTTCTTT.

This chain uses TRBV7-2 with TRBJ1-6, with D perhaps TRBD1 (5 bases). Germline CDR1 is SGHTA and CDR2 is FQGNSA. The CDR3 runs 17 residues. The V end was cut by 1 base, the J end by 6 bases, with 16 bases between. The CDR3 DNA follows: TGTGCCAGCAGCTTAGAGGGGATATCCTTAGGTAATTCACCCCTCCACTTT. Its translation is CASSLEGISLGNSPLHF.

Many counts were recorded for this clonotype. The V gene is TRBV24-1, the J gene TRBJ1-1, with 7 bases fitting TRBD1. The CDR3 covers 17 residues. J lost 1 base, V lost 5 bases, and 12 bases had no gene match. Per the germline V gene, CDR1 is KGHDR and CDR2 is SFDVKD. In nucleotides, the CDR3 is TGTGCCACCAGTGGAGGAGGTCTTGGGACAGCGAACACTGAAGCTTTCTTT. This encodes CATSGGGLGTANTEAFF.

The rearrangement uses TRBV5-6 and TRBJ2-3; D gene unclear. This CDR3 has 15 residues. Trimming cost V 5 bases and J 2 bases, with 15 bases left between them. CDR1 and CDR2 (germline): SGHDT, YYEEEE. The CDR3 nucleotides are TGTGCCAGCAGGTTTCTGGTGAAGGACACAGATACGCAGTATTTT. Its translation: CASRFLVKDTDTQYF.

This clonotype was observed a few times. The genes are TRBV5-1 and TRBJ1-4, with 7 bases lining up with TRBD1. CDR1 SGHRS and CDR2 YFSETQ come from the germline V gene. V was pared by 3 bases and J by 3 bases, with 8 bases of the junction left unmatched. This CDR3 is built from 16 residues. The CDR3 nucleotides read TGCGCCAGCAGCTCCGACAGGGTATCGGCTAATGAAAAACTGTTTTTT. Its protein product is CASSSDRVSANEKLFF. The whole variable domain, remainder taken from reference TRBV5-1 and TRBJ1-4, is KAGVTQTPRYLIKTRGQQVTLSCSPISGHRSVSWYQQTPGQGLQFLFEYFSETQRNKGNFPGRFSGRQFSNSRSEMNVSTLELGDSALYLCASSSDRVSANEKLFFGSGTQLSVL.

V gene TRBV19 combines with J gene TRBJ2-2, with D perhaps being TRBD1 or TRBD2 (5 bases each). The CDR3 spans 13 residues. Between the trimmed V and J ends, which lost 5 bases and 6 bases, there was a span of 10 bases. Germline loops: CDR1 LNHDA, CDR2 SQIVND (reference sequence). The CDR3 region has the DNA TGTGCCAGTAGTCTGAGAGGGGCCGGGGAGCTGTTTTTT. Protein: CASSLRGAGELFF.

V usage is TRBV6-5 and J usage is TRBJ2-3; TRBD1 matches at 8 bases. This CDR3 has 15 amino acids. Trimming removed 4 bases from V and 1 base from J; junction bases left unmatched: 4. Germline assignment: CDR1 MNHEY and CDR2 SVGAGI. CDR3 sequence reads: CASSSWTGRTDTQYF. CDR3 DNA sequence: TGTGCCAGCAGTTCCTGGACAGGGCGCACAGATACGCAGTATTTT.

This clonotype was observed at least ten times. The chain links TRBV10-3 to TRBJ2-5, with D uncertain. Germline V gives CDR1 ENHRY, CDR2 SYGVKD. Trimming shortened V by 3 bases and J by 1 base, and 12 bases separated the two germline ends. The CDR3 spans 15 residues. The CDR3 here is CAISDPGTLQETQYF. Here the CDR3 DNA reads TGTGCCATCAGTGATCCAGGAACGCTCCAAGAGACCCAGTACTTC.

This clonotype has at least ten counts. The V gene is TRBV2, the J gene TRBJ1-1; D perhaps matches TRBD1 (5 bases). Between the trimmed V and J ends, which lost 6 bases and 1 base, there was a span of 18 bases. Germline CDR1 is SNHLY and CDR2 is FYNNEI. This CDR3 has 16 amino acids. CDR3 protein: CASSAGGTGQNTEAFF. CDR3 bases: TGTGCCAGCAGCGCTGGCGGAACAGGACAGAACACTGAAGCTTTCTTT.

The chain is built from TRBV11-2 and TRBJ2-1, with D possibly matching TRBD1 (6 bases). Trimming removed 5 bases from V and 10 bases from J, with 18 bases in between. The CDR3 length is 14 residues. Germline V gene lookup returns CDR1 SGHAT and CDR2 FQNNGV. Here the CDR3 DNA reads TGTGCCAGCAGCCCCTCGACAGGCCGTGGCGAGCAGTTCTTC. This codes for CASSPSTGRGEQFF.

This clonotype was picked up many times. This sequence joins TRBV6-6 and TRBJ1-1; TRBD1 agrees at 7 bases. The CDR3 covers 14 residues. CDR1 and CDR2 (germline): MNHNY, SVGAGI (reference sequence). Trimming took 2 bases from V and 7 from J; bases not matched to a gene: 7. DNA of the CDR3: TGTGCCAGCAGTTACCCGACAGGGCGCAGTGAAGCTTTCTTT. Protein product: CASSYPTGRSEAFF.

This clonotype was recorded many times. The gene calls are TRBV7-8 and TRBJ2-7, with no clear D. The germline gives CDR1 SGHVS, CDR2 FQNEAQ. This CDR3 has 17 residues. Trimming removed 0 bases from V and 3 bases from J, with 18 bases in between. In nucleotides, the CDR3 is TGTGCCAGCAGCTTAGCGGTCCCGCAAAAAACGGACTACGAGCAGTACTTC. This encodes CASSLAVPQKTDYEQYF.

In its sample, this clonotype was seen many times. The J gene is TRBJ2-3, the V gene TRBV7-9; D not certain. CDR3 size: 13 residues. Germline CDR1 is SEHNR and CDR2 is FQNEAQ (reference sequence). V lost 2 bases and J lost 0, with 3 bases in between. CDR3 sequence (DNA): TGTGCCAGCAGCTTACACAGCACAGATACGCAGTATTTT. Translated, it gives CASSLHSTDTQYF.